The source of this T cell receptor (beta chain) is a study of HIV-infected patients and healthy controls (dated by TCRdb to about 2014). Regarding the complete study: CD4 counts were modestly but significantly increased in 14 of 16 patients after three months of therapy, but they remained below normal ranges. CD8 counts did not change consistently during early therapy, while the CD4:CD8 ratio increased slightly. After a further year of therapy, viral load was undetectable in all patients, having already become undetectable in about 70% of the 16 patients by the second bleed. Patients lacked overall T-cell lymphocytopenia, and total CDR3 counts per chain did not differ significantly from controls. The study tested whether deep TCR repertoire sequencing of HIV patients' small blood samples could capture immune perturbation and reconstitution. Study-wide conclusions, independent of this receptor: HIV-infected repertoires showed significantly elevated mean Gini indices relative to controls, which possibly reflects oligoclonality. The study did not determine donor HLA types. Healthy controls shared more CDR3s between individuals than HIV+ patients, by Jaccard index and by count of highly shared sequences. Pairing of alpha and beta chains was not determined in the samples. During therapy, HIV-associated CDR3s significantly decreased in frequency, while CMV-associated CDR3s did not change significantly, though most became more frequent. Compared with untreated HIV+ repertoires, healthy control repertoires had roughly threefold more distinct CDR3s and a higher Shannon diversity. Differing numbers of distinct sequences in patients and controls hindered comparison, and size-matching assigned excessive weight to rare events in the HIV-infected data. Alpha-chain CDR3s from MAIT cells occurred at high frequency in healthy controls but were severely depleted in HIV+ repertoires. Processing was restricted to sixteen HIV-infected individuals, which the authors judged to be a major constraint on the generalizability of the findings. Eight alpha and eight beta V genes showed significantly different mean usage between HIV-infected patients and controls. The study cohorts differed slightly in age and sex profile, but those differences did not account for the observed differences in diversity. Size-matched repertoire data did not replicate the apparent post-therapy recovery of the Gini index in HIV-infected patients. Sequencing depth was restricted by the use of whole blood, which also prevented the dynamics of distinct T-cell subpopulations from being separated.

Reverse transcription of 400 to 650 ng RNA was performed with SuperScript III using primers directed against the alpha and beta constant regions. Separate alpha and beta chain libraries were generated by chain-specific third strand synthesis with multiplexing indices. The protocol used a single primer pair to amplify all rearrangements within a chain, which avoided primer bias, and attached molecular barcodes to each cDNA molecule. The SP2 sequencing primer site and a random hexamer were carried on a 5' RACE adapter, to which purified cDNA was joined by T4 RNA Ligase 1. The authors primed second strand synthesis from the SP2 site with Phusion polymerase and used slow temperature ramps to favor optimal annealing. Two random hexamer sequences, both added before amplification and joined together, made up the 12-nucleotide barcode of each molecule. An amplification PCR of about 24 cycles with P5s and P7 primers came after a short first PCR that had added P5 and P7 adapter elements plus a second index. In total the libraries went through roughly 30 PCR cycles, after which the libraries were quantified on a Qubit, sized on a Bioanalyzer, and diluted to approximately 4.2 nM. Normalized libraries were sequenced on an Illumina MiSeq with 2 x 250 paired-end kits. MinElute columns were the means by which the reverse transcription reactions were cleaned up, and the reactions were eluted into around 10 ul Tris-Cl. A 1:1 ratio of AMPure XP beads was used to clean the adapter ligations after they had run for about 21 hours at 16 degrees C. The study's own analysis went as follows. Demultiplexed FASTQ files were processed with a modified Decombinator by which V, J, insert and barcode information was output. Sequences that shared a barcode but differed from the dominant sequence were treated as errors and discarded, and barcodes were clustered at Levenshtein distance 3 and counted to estimate the original cDNA molecules. The R packages ineq, vegan, igraph and RCytoscape were used for downstream analyses, with IMGT nomenclature and CDR3 definitions applied. V gene usage was calculated across distinct sequences, with every TCR tallied a single time to avoid skew from clonal expansion. Whenever two unique CDR3 amino acid sequences within a donor differed by a single Levenshtein edit, similarity networks linked them. Published HIV-specific CDR3s (approximately 90 alpha, approximately 680 beta) and CMV-specific CDR3s (around 12 alpha, 200 to 300 beta) were compiled and searched for in the repertoires. Random subsampling to size-matched repertoires demonstrated that the decreased diversity in patients did not result from their lower sequence numbers. In-frame beta chains were kept once TCRdb had trimmed the public reads at Q25 with fastp and called clones with MiXCR. One record per CDR3 amino acid sequence lists the most common genes and DNA. It is TCRdb's table, rather than the study itself, that gives the V and J calls and clone size. This sample comprises roughly 7,300 distinct CDR3 sequences, under 8% of them detected only once. About 9.3% of the sample goes to the ten largest clones.

This clonotype has a handful of counts. No antigen is known for it. No quality values exist for individual bases; no much larger clone is one base distant. From the cysteine through the phenylalanine, the CDR3 covers 16 amino acids. Of all the DNA, just the CDR3 is kept, 48 bases in frame from base 1. Via the germline V gene, CDR1 is LGHNA and CDR2 YNFKEQ. V was cut back by 0 bases and J by 1 base, leaving a gap of 9 bases between them. Whole blood was used without cell fractionation, so all unsorted peripheral T cells were reflected in the repertoire. For RNA extraction, an approximately 2.5 ml sample of peripheral blood was drawn into Tempus tubes. HIV-infected adults who had not yet received antiretroviral therapy and were about to begin treatment were enrolled, with the first sixteen eligible patients processed. Enrollment excluded patients who had febrile or AIDS-related illness, tumors, hepatitis B or C coinfection, immunomodulatory therapy, recent vaccination or treatment interruptions. Residual genomic DNA was removed with the TURBO-DNase kit and globin mRNA was depleted with GLOBINclear. Pretreatment blood from HIV-infected patients was collected just before antiretroviral therapy was started.

The chain joins TRBV4-2 to TRBJ2-2; perhaps TRBD1 is the D gene, with 5 bases matching. The source was blood, collected before antiretroviral therapy. The origin of this receptor is an adult with HIV infection. The CDR3 protein: CASSQDLGQNTGELFF. The DNA is TGTGCCAGCAGCCAAGATTTAGGACAGAACACCGGGGAGCTGTTTTTT.